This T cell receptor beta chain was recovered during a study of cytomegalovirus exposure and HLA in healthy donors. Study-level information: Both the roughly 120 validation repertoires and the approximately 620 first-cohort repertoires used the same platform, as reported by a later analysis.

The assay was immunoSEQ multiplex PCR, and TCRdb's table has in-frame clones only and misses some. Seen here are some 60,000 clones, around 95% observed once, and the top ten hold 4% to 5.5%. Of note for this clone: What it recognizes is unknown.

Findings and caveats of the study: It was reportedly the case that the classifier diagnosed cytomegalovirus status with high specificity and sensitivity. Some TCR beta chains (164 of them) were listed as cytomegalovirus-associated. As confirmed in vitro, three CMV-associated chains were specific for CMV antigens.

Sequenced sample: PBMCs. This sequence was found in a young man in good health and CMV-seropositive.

CDR3 in DNA: TGTGCCAGCAGTTTATCGACCGGGGGGGATACGCAGTATTTT. Translation gives CASSLSTGGDTQYF. The chain joins TRBV27 to TRBJ2-3, with TRBD2 matching over 7 bases. V trimming: 0 bases; J trimming: 6 bases; junction bases outside the gene matches: 3. Germline V gene data show CDR1 as MNHEY and CDR2 as SMNVEV (reference sequence). The CDR3 covers 14 residues.